Included here is one TCR beta chain sequence, with context. This clonotype was found many times. This receptor's antigen is unknown. Per-nucleotide qualities are absent, and no much larger clonotype sits a single base away. Measured from the cysteine to the phenylalanine, the CDR3 is 14 residues long. The entry retains the CDR3 DNA only, 42 bases that are in frame from base 1. Trimming accounts for 1 base at V and 10 bases at J, while the number of junction bases matched to no gene is 5. The germline V gene (reference sequence) supplies CDR1 LNHNV and CDR2 YYDKDF. The sample originates from a study of early T cells in non-severe SARS-CoV-2 infection (TCRdb year 2021). Notes on the research overall: Bulk RNA from unsorted whole blood was used for TCR sequencing, so alpha and beta chains could not be paired. Study-wide findings and limitations: VDJdb matching was skewed toward anti-spike CD8 responses and likely underestimated virus-specific expansions, missing private and CD4 specificities.

This was a case-control study nested in a cohort of healthcare workers in London, UK, who had nasopharyngeal swab PCR tests and blood samples taken every week. Healthcare workers were recruited during the week of the UK lockdown, between 23 and 31 March 2020, and followed weekly for up to roughly 15 weeks. The library was built by means of 5' RACE. The sample was run on a NextSeq 500. Unique molecular identifiers were attached to individual cDNA molecules in the TCR library protocol so that sequencing error and PCR bias could be corrected. Sequencing covered both TCR alpha and beta chains, and within each sample the abundances of alpha and beta sequences were tightly co-correlated. As for the original processing: V gene, J gene and CDR3 annotation of TCR sequences was performed with Decombinator V4. Expanded TCRs were defined as changing significantly between any two time points under a Poisson model with p below 0.0001. Abundances of TCRs were expressed as counts per million after normalisation to the total number of TCRs sequenced in each sample. MAIT TCRs were defined by TRAV1-2 paired with TRAJ12, TRAJ20 or TRAJ33, and iNKT TCRs by TRAV10 paired with TRAJ18. A search of VDJdb, accessed on 1 November 2021, was run for TCRs annotated to CMV, EBV and SARS-CoV-2, with TCRs annotated for multiple antigens excluded. TCRdb itself trimmed the public reads at Q25 with fastp, ran MiXCR and retained productive beta chains. Merged by CDR3 protein, the rows form single entries marked with the most common genes and DNA. The V and J calls and clone size are TCRdb's, not the authors'. In all, the sample holds 60,000 or so distinct CDR3 sequences, and 15% of those were seen once. The top ten constitute roughly 10% of the sample.

This sample comprised whole blood, obtained at baseline. The receptor comes from an adult who was a healthcare worker with PCR-confirmed SARS-CoV-2 infection or an uninfected control (not recorded which). The receptor chain draws on TRBV15 and TRBJ2-1; TRBD1 agrees with 9 junctional bases. The nucleotide sequence is TGTGCCACCAGCAGAGGGACAGGGGTACAGGAGCAGTTCTTC. Its translation is CATSRGTGVQEQFF.